This T cell receptor (beta chain) was identified in a study of T cells in tuberculosis. Sequenced by immunoSEQ multiplex PCR; TCRdb stores in-frame clones only, minus some. The repertoire has about 88,000 clones, approximately 91% of them found once; the top ten carry approximately 2%. Cells were sorted from thawed PBMC rested overnight and stained with GMM-loaded CD1B tetramer, viability dye and anti-CD3. CD1B tetramers were loaded with Rhodococcus equi-derived C32 glucose monomycolate. This CDR3 is built from 14 residues. Per germline, CDR1 LNHDA and CDR2 SQIVND (reference sequence). The ends were cut back, 8 bases at V and 0 bases at J, with 11 bases in the middle.

The chain recombines TRBV19 with TRBJ1-5; D is unclear. This TCR was sampled from an adult woman with latent tuberculosis. Sample: CD1b-GMM tetramer-negative cells sorted from PBMCs. In nucleotides, the CDR3 is TGTGCCAGTTTCGGCAGGAATAGCAATCAGCCCCAGCATTTT. Translation: CASFGRNSNQPQHF.